This T cell receptor beta chain was sequenced in a study of beta chain features in type 1 diabetes. Trimming removed 3 bases at V and 5 bases at J, with 18 bases between. Per germline, CDR1 SGHRS and CDR2 YFSETQ. The CDR3 consists of 16 residues. Of the isolated RNA, all was reverse transcribed, and so the sequenced material was expressed TCRB transcripts. Data came from immunoSEQ multiplex PCR; TCRdb stores just in-frame clones and leaves some out. The top ten clones hold 0.05% to 0.065% of a sample with under 500,000 clones, approximately 28% of them seen once. The TCR originated in a man aged 18 to 35 in good health. The rearrangement joins TRBV5-1 to TRBJ2-1, with D possibly TRBD2 on 6 matching bases. Sequencing used naive CD4+ T cells from blood. Written as DNA, the CDR3 is TGCGCCAGCAGCTCCGACTTAGCGGTATCTAACAATGAGCAGTTCTTC. It encodes CASSSDLAVSNNEQFF. The full variable domain, in which reference TRBV5-1 and TRBJ2-1 provide the parts outside the CDR3, is KAGVTQTPRYLIKTRGQQVTLSCSPISGHRSVSWYQQTPGQGLQFLFEYFSETQRNKGNFPGRFSGRQFSNSRSEMNVSTLELGDSALYLCASSSDLAVSNNEQFFGPGTRLTVL.